This T cell receptor (beta chain) was observed in a study of blood T cell repertoires in COVID-19. In assigning cohorts, the study relied on participant-reported clinical history. Within 2 weeks of study entry, exposed participants had contacted a PCR-confirmed or clinician-diagnosed COVID-19 case. Original processing methods: Reference gene primer amplification gave nucleated cell count estimates. Assay: immunoSEQ multiplex PCR; the TCRdb copy retains only in-frame clones and omits some. V and J calls and clone size are copied from that table; D and trimming were computed from the DNA. The profile shows 230,000 or so clones, around 84% of them singletons. Germline CDR1 reads SNHLY; CDR2 reads FYNNEI. The CDR3 is 14 residues long. As concerns this clone: Mismatch with germline at one junction end may stem from a read error.

The TCR originated in a woman between 50 and 59 years old who had been exposed to COVID-19. The genes are TRBV2 and TRBJ1-2; 9 positions match TRBD1. Material: PBMCs or T cells enriched from blood (not recorded which). This chain's CDR3 is CASRERGQGYRYTF. CDR3 DNA: TGTGCCAGCAGGGAGAGGGGACAGGGCTATCGCTACACCTTC.